One and the same sample provided the 22 T cell receptor beta chains below, sequenced in a study of cytomegalovirus exposure and HLA in healthy donors (dated by TCRdb to the late 2010s). Preparation of the library involved the immunoSEQ multiplex PCR assay. A mixture of 60 forward primers for TCR Vbeta segments and 13 reverse primers for TCR Jbeta segments was used in the multiplex PCR. TCRdb took this table from immuneACCESS and kept in-frame rearrangements with V and J called. Such tables lack part of the clones; where checked against another copy, unresolved V genes explain under half of the gap, and the rest is unexplained. Recorded for this sample are 200,000 to 250,000 clones; just under 85% of them occurred a single time. More than 0.45% of the sample goes to the ten largest clones. The sample comprised PBMCs. These receptors all come from a middle-aged woman in good health and CMV-seronegative.

This clone appeared once. This chain's CDR3 is CASSPEGARDTQYF. The CDR3 nucleotides read TGCGCCAGCAGCCCCGAAGGAGCGAGGGATACGCAGTATTTT. The gene calls are TRBV5-1 and TRBJ2-3; D gene unclear. The CDR3 has 14 amino acids. The germline V gene encodes CDR1 SGHRS and CDR2 YFSETQ. The V and J ends lost 4 bases and 6 bases respectively, with 15 bases between them.

The chain has TRBV4-2 and TRBJ1-4; TRBD1 matches 7 bases. V dropped 2 bases and J dropped 2; count of bases not matched to a gene: 2. Germline V gene sequence: CDR1 LGHNA, CDR2 YNFKEQ. This CDR3 spans 15 amino acids. The CDR3 region is CASSQSGQTNEKLFF. The CDR3 nucleotides read TGTGCCAGCAGCCAATCGGGACAGACTAATGAAAAACTGTTTTTT.

The chain links TRBV14 to TRBJ1-1; D uncertain. The CDR3 has 15 amino acids. The germline V gene has CDR1 SGHDN and CDR2 FVKESK. Deletions cut 1 base from V and 0 bases from J, with 9 bases between. The CDR3 DNA reads as TGTGCCAGCAGCCAAGGGAGGCGCCTGAACACTGAAGCTTTCTTT. Translating gives CASSQGRRLNTEAFF.

The chain combines TRBV19 with TRBJ2-2; 9 bases match TRBD1. V lost 7 bases, J lost 4 bases, and 7 bases stayed unmatched. The CDR3 sequence is 15 residues long. Germline V gene data show CDR1 as LNHDA and CDR2 as SQIVND (reference sequence). As DNA, the CDR3 is TGTGCCAGTATCCCACAGGGGGCCCGCACCGGGGAGCTGTTTTTT. Its protein is CASIPQGARTGELFF.

V usage is TRBV6-5 and J usage is TRBJ2-5; D is possibly TRBD1 (6 bases). The germline CDR1 and CDR2 sequences are MNHEY and SVGAGI. The ends were cut back, 6 bases at V and 2 bases at J, with 13 bases in the middle. This CDR3 comprises 14 residues. CDR3 sequence: CASSGTRGQETQYF. The CDR3 region has the DNA TGTGCCAGCAGCGGTACAAGGGGGCAAGAGACCCAGTACTTC.

This rearrangement joins TRBV5-4 to TRBJ2-3; TRBD2 aligns across 10 bases. Germline trimming cut 2 bases from V and 5 bases from J; bases unmatched to any gene: 5. From germline, CDR1 is SGHNT and CDR2 YYREEE (reference sequence). The CDR3 totals 15 residues. The CDR3 sequence: CASSFLAGVGDTQYF. DNA of the CDR3: TGTGCCAGCAGCTTCCTAGCGGGGGTGGGAGATACGCAGTATTTT. Looking up the rest from reference TRBV5-4 and TRBJ2-3 gives the full variable domain: ETGVTQSPTHLIKTRGQQVTLRCSSQSGHNTVSWYQQALGQGPQFIFQYYREEENGRGNFPPRFSGLQFPNYSSELNVNALELDDSALYLCASSFLAGVGDTQYFGPGTRLTVL.

This chain's CDR3 is CAWSVDRGNEQFF. The CDR3 DNA follows: TGTGCCTGGAGTGTAGACAGGGGGAATGAGCAGTTCTTC. This chain links TRBV30 with TRBJ2-1, with 9 bases aligning to TRBD1. The CDR3 extends over 13 amino acids. Germline V gene sequence: CDR1 GTSNPN, CDR2 SVGIG (reference sequence). Unmatched junction bases numbered 1, after V lost 0 bases and J lost 7 bases.

The V and J genes are TRBV29-1 and TRBJ2-3, with D maybe TRBD2 (6 bases). Trimming pared 4 bases from V and 5 bases from J, leaving 13 bases between. Germline lookup yields CDR1 SQVTM and CDR2 ANQGSEA. The CDR3 sequence is 13 residues long. CDR3 amino acids: CSVAPSEGDTQYF. In DNA, the CDR3 is TGCAGCGTTGCCCCTAGCGAGGGAGATACGCAGTATTTT.

The DNA for the CDR3 is TGTGCCAGCAGGAACGACAGGGGCTACAATGAGCAGTTCTTC. This sequence encodes CASRNDRGYNEQFF. The V and J genes are TRBV28 and TRBJ2-1; 8 bases agree with TRBD1. The CDR3 extends over 14 amino acids. J was trimmed by 3 bases and V by 6 bases; bases with no gene match: 4. Looked up from germline, CDR1 is MDHEN and CDR2 is SYDVKM.

The rearrangement uses TRBV5-1 and TRBJ1-5, with TRBD1 as a possible D gene (6 bases). V lost 3 bases and J 6 bases, leaving 19 bases between the germline ends. Germline loops: CDR1 SGHRS, CDR2 YFSETQ. The CDR3 is 16 amino acids. In nucleotides, the CDR3 is TGCGCCAGCAGCTGGGGGGCAGGGGAGGGAGCTCAGCCCCAGCATTTT. Translated, it gives CASSWGAGEGAQPQHF.

V and J are TRBV27 and TRBJ1-4, with 7 bases identical to TRBD1. Germline V lookup: CDR1 MNHEY, CDR2 SMNVEV (reference sequence). With V trimmed by 6 bases and J by 5 bases, 9 bases remained unmatched. The CDR3 has 15 residues. CDR3 in DNA: TGTGCCAGCAGAACCGGGACAGTCTTGAATGAAAAACTGTTTTTT. The encoded protein is CASRTGTVLNEKLFF. The variable domain in full, with the rest retrieved from reference TRBV27 and TRBJ1-4, is EAQVTQNPRYLITVTGKKLTVTCSQNMNHEYMSWYRQDPGLGLRQIYYSMNVEVTDKGDVPEGYKVSRKEKRNFPLILESPSPNQTSLYFCASRTGTVLNEKLFFGSGTQLSVL.

In its sample, this clone was seen once. The chain combines TRBV5-1 with TRBJ2-1; TRBD2 aligns across 13 bases. The V gene's germline CDR1 is SGHRS and CDR2 YFSETQ. The CDR3 extends over 15 amino acids. V lost 5 bases to trimming and J lost 8 bases; unmatched junction nucleotides: 7. The CDR3 sequence: CASRHGTSGVDEQFF. The CDR3 DNA sequence: TGCGCCAGCAGACACGGGACTAGCGGGGTGGATGAGCAGTTCTTC.

This chain connects TRBV5-6 to TRBJ1-2, with TRBD1 as a possible D gene (5 bases). The length of the CDR3 is 14 residues. Between the trimmed V and J ends, which lost 3 bases and 7 bases, there was a span of 16 bases. Germline loops: CDR1 SGHDT, CDR2 YYEEEE. CDR3 DNA sequence: TGTGCCAGCAGCTATCAGGGCAGGGAGGCTGGCTACACCTTC. It yields the protein CASSYQGREAGYTF.

The genes are TRBV7-9 and TRBJ1-1; D gene ambiguous. The ends were cut back, 1 base at V and 8 bases at J, with 14 bases in the middle. The germline gives CDR1 SEHNR, CDR2 FQNEAQ (reference sequence). This CDR3 has 14 residues. The CDR3 loop reads CASSLDGHPREAFF. In nucleotides, the CDR3 is TGTGCCAGCAGCTTAGATGGTCACCCTCGGGAAGCTTTCTTT. Filled out from reference TRBV7-9 and TRBJ1-1, the complete variable domain reads DTGVSQNPRHKITKRGQNVTFRCDPISEHNRLYWYRQTLGQGPEFLTYFQNEAQLEKSRLLSDRFSAERPKGSFSTLEIQRTEQGDSAMYLCASSLDGHPREAFFGQGTRLTVV.

This chain connects TRBV7-2 to TRBJ2-3, with TRBD2 identical over 9 bases. Germline V gene lookup returns CDR1 SGHTA and CDR2 FQGNSA. The CDR3 loop spans 15 amino acids. J was trimmed by 6 bases and V by 6 bases; bases with no gene match: 10. The CDR3, as DNA: TGTGCCAGCAGTCCCCAGCGGGGGGCGGGGGATACGCAGTATTTT. Translation gives CASSPQRGAGDTQYF.

This chain connects TRBV7-6 to TRBJ2-3, with 8 bases aligning to TRBD2. CDR3 length: 17 amino acids. Germline V gene lookup returns CDR1 SGHVS and CDR2 FNYEAQ. The ends lost 3 bases at V and 0 bases at J; junction bases unmatched: 8. The DNA of the CDR3 is TGTGCCAGCAGCTTCCTTAGCGGGGAGTCTAGCACAGATACGCAGTATTTT. Encoded protein: CASSFLSGESSTDTQYF.

V and J are TRBV19 and TRBJ1-2; 7 bases agree with TRBD1. The length of the CDR3 is 16 residues. V gave up 3 bases and J gave up 3 bases; unmatched junction bases: 10. Germline lookup yields CDR1 LNHDA and CDR2 SQIVND (reference sequence). Here the CDR3 reads CASSMGTVPPDYGYTF. The CDR3 DNA reads as TGTGCCAGTAGTATGGGGACAGTGCCCCCTGACTATGGCTACACCTTC.

The rearrangement uses TRBV4-3 and TRBJ1-2; 7 bases align to TRBD1. The V gene's germline CDR1 is LGHNA and CDR2 YSLEER. This CDR3 is built from 14 residues. V gave up 3 bases and J gave up 2 bases; unmatched junction bases: 3. The CDR3 loop reads CASSQEGANYGYTF. Here the CDR3 DNA reads TGCGCCAGCAGCCAGGAGGGGGCGAACTATGGCTACACCTTC.

The rearrangement links TRBV7-3 to TRBJ1-1; TRBD1 matches at 7 bases. Germline CDR1 reads SGHTA; CDR2 reads FQGTGA. The CDR3 loop spans 12 amino acids. The V and J ends lost 4 bases and 8 bases, in that order; junction bases with no gene match: 4. CDR3 sequence (DNA): TGTGCCAGCAGCTCGACAGGGAGGGAAGCTTTCTTT. Residues: CASSSTGREAFF.

V is TRBV10-2 and J is TRBJ1-2; no reliable D call. The CDR3 contains 13 residues. Germline loops: CDR1 WSHSY, CDR2 SAAADI. Trimming removed 6 bases from V and 7 bases from J, with 15 bases in between. The CDR3 loop is CASSLVAQSGYTF. In nucleotides, the CDR3 is TGCGCCAGCAGCCTCGTAGCCCAGAGTGGCTACACCTTC.

The rearrangement uses TRBV7-9 and TRBJ2-5; D gene uncertain. Per the germline V gene, CDR1 is SEHNR and CDR2 is FQNEAQ (reference sequence). Trimming stripped 3 bases from V and 5 bases from J, with 7 bases between. This CDR3 is 12 amino acids long. This chain's CDR3 is CASSFLGETQYF. CDR3 nucleotide sequence: TGTGCCAGCAGCTTTCTCGGGGAGACCCAGTACTTC. The full variable domain, rest sourced from reference TRBV7-9 and TRBJ2-5, is DTGVSQNPRHKITKRGQNVTFRCDPISEHNRLYWYRQTLGQGPEFLTYFQNEAQLEKSRLLSDRFSAERPKGSFSTLEIQRTEQGDSAMYLCASSFLGETQYFGPGTRLLVL.

This chain links TRBV5-5 with TRBJ2-1; D is perhaps TRBD1 (5 bases). Germline CDR1 reads SGHKS; CDR2 reads YYEKEE (reference sequence). With 0 bases removed from V and 0 bases from J, the gap between germline ends came to 13 bases. The length of the CDR3 is 17 residues. The CDR3 is CASSLEDTNLSYNEQFF. The DNA for the CDR3 is TGTGCCAGCAGCTTGGAGGACACCAATCTCTCCTACAATGAGCAGTTCTTC. Full variable domain (outside the CDR3, taken from reference TRBV5-5 and TRBJ2-1): DAGVTQSPTHLIKTRGQQVTLRCSPISGHKSVSWYQQVLGQGPQFIFQYYEKEERGRGNFPDRFSARQFPNYSSELNVNALLLGDSALYLCASSLEDTNLSYNEQFFGPGTRLTVL.